These 22 T cell receptor beta chains were all obtained from the same sample, sequenced in a study of T cell responses to AZD1222 COVID-19 vaccine. The repertoire was sequenced with immunoSEQ multiplex PCR; TCRdb's copy has only in-frame clones and lacks some. This repertoire shows over 100,000 clones, approximately 90% found once; its top ten account for approximately 2.5%. Material: peripheral blood, obtained 28 days after the second AZD1222 dose. These receptors were taken from an adult who received the AZD1222 COVID-19 vaccine.

V gene TRBV2 combines with J gene TRBJ1-4, with D maybe TRBD1 (6 bases). This CDR3 has 17 amino acids. CDR1 and CDR2 (germline): SNHLY, FYNNEI. Trimming shortened V by 1 base and J by 8 bases, and 20 bases separated the two germline ends. The CDR3 loop is CASSEDQGRTVGEKLFF. In DNA form, the CDR3 reads TGTGCCAGCAGTGAAGATCAGGGAAGGACAGTGGGGGAAAAACTGTTTTTT.

The V and J genes are TRBV7-2 and TRBJ1-5; D might be TRBD1 (6 bases). The CDR3 is 17 residues long. CDR1 is SGHTA and CDR2 is FQGNSA in the germline V gene. Trimming removed 1 base from V and 4 bases from J, with 17 bases in between. The CDR3 reads CASSLVPGPGENQPQHF. Here the CDR3 DNA reads TGTGCCAGCAGCTTAGTCCCCGGGCCAGGGGAGAATCAGCCCCAGCATTTT. The full variable domain, with the rest looked up from reference TRBV7-2 and TRBJ1-5, is GAGVSQSPSNKVTEKGKDVELRCDPISGHTALYWYRQSLGQGLEFLIYFQGNSAPDKSGLPSDRFSAERTGGSVSTLTIQRTQQEDSAVYLCASSLVPGPGENQPQHFGDGTRLSIL.

This chain uses TRBV28 with TRBJ1-5; D unclear. Per germline, CDR1 MDHEN and CDR2 SYDVKM. With 10 bases removed from V and 2 bases from J, the gap between germline ends came to 9 bases. The CDR3 totals 12 residues. Here the CDR3 DNA reads TGTGCCATGCAGGCAGGCAATCAGCCCCAGCATTTT. It codes for CAMQAGNQPQHF. Drawing the rest from reference TRBV28 and TRBJ1-5, the complete variable domain is DVKVTQSSRYLVKRTGEKVFLECVQDMDHENMFWYRQDPGLGLRLIYFSYDVKMKEKGDIPEGYSVSREKKERFSLILESASTNQTSMYLCAMQAGNQPQHFGDGTRLSIL.

This rearrangement joins TRBV9 to TRBJ2-6, with D perhaps being TRBD1 or TRBD2 (5 bases each). Germline lookup yields CDR1 SGDLS and CDR2 YYNGEE. The V end was cut by 3 bases, the J end by 0 bases, with 10 bases between. This CDR3 region has 16 residues. The CDR3 bases are TGTGCCAGCAGCGGGGACCTCTTCTCTGGGGCCAACGTCCTGACTTTC. Translating gives CASSGDLFSGANVLTF.

As for this clone: A much larger clone differs from this one at a single base, so this may be a read error. At the DNA level, this CDR3 is encoded by other sequences in the same sample as well. The chain is built from TRBV5-8 and TRBJ1-2; 7 positions match TRBD1. Germline V gene lookup returns CDR1 SGHTS and CDR2 YDEGEE. V lost 6 bases and J lost 2; bases outside the gene matches: 4. This CDR3 region has 13 residues. The CDR3 here is CASNPGGNYGYTF. In DNA form, the CDR3 reads TGTGCCAGCAACCCAGGGGGAAACTATGGCTACACCTTC.

The chain carries TRBV7-8 and TRBJ1-5, with 9 bases that match TRBD1. Germline trimming cut 5 bases from V and 2 bases from J; bases unmatched to any gene: 1. The CDR3 is 14 amino acids. Germline V CDR1 and CDR2: SGHVS, FQNEAQ. The CDR3 loop is CASSRDRGNQPQHF. The CDR3 DNA reads TGTGCCAGCAGCCGGGACAGGGGCAATCAGCCCCAGCATTTT.

V and J are TRBV12-2 and TRBJ1-2; the listed D gene, TRBD1, was not tested against the DNA. TRBV12-2 is designated a pseudogene. The CDR3 totals 15 residues. The CDR3 DNA sequence: TGTGCAAGTCGCCGACTTTGGGACAGGGTCTATGGCTACACCTTC. It specifies CASRRLWDRVYGYTF.

The chain joins TRBV9 to TRBJ1-4; D remains unclear. CDR3 length equals 16 residues. V was trimmed by 0 bases and J by 0 bases, leaving 9 bases between them. Germline values: CDR1 SGDLS, CDR2 YYNGEE. The CDR3 DNA reads TGTGCCAGCAGCGTAGGGGCCGCGGCAACTAATGAAAAACTGTTTTTT. It encodes CASSVGAAATNEKLFF.

The J gene is TRBJ1-2, the V gene TRBV3-1 (or the pseudogene TRBV3-2), with a weak D call TRBD1 (6 bases). The V gene's germline CDR1 is LGHDT and CDR2 YNNKEL (reference sequence). The CDR3 has 14 residues. V was clipped by 4 bases and J by 8 bases, with 17 bases between them. The CDR3: CASSPSRGARGYTF. The CDR3 nucleotides are TGTGCCAGCAGCCCGAGCCGGGGGGCGCGGGGCTACACCTTC.

This CDR3 reads CASSAQRYGYGYTF. In nucleotides, the CDR3 is TGTGCCAGCAGTGCCCAACGGTACGGCTATGGCTACACCTTC. The chain couples TRBV27 to TRBJ1-2; D is ambiguous. CDR3 length equals 14 residues. Germline CDR1 and CDR2: MNHEY and SMNVEV (reference sequence). The V end lost 5 bases, the J end lost 4 bases, and 14 bases lay between the germline ends.

This rearrangement joins TRBV5-1 to TRBJ1-5; D unresolved. The ends were cut back, 0 bases at V and 8 bases at J, with 9 bases in the middle. Germline CDR1 is SGHRS and CDR2 is YFSETQ. The CDR3 totals 13 residues. The CDR3 protein is CASSLGSGEPQHF. CDR3 nucleotide sequence: TGCGCCAGCAGCTTGGGTTCCGGGGAGCCCCAGCATTTT.

The rearrangement joins TRBV11-3 to TRBJ2-3; 8 bases align to TRBD1. Germline trimming cut 6 bases from V and 5 bases from J; bases unmatched to any gene: 10. The CDR3 length is 15 residues. Germline CDR1 is SGHNT and CDR2 is YENEEA. CDR3 nucleotides: TGTGCCAGCAGTCGACAGGGGAAGGGAGGAGATACGCAGTATTTT. Protein product: CASSRQGKGGDTQYF. Full variable domain (missing parts from reference TRBV11-3 and TRBJ2-3): EAGVVQSPRYKIIEKKQPVAFWCNPISGHNTLYWYLQNLGQGPELLIRYENEEAVDDSQLPKDRFSAERLKGVDSTLKIQPAELGDSAVYLCASSRQGKGGDTQYFGPGTRLTVL.

This clone was counted once. V is TRBV3-1 (or the pseudogene TRBV3-2) and J is TRBJ2-5; 12 bases are a match to TRBD2. The germline V gene has CDR1 LGHDT and CDR2 YNNKEL (reference sequence). CDR3 length equals 15 residues. V shed 6 bases and J 6 bases; nucleotides not matched to a gene: 8. The chain's CDR3 is CASRSLAGGPQTQYF. In DNA form, the CDR3 reads TGTGCCAGCAGATCCCTAGCGGGGGGGCCGCAGACCCAGTACTTC.

This clone appeared a few times. The CDR3 loop is CSASGGAENAFF. DNA for the CDR3: TGCAGTGCTAGTGGGGGTGCTGAAAATGCTTTCTTT. The chain has TRBV20-1 and TRBJ1-1, with D maybe TRBD1 (5 bases). The CDR3 totals 12 residues. The ends were cut back, 3 bases at V and 11 bases at J, with 16 bases in the middle. CDR1 and CDR2 (germline): DFQATT, SNEGSKA (reference sequence).

This chain uses TRBV24-1 with TRBJ2-1; D unclear. Trimming removed 4 bases from V and 0 bases from J, with 18 bases in between. The CDR3 is made up of 18 amino acids. CDR1 and CDR2 (germline): KGHDR, SFDVKD. The CDR3 DNA is TGTGCCACCAGTGAGCCCGGCCAGCCCTTAAACTCCTACAATGAGCAGTTCTTC. Its translation is CATSEPGQPLNSYNEQFF.

This chain links TRBV2 with TRBJ1-3; D is ambiguous. V was cut by 3 bases and J by 4 bases, with 7 bases left in between. In germline, CDR1 is SNHLY, CDR2 FYNNEI. The CDR3 is 13 amino acids. CDR3 sequence (DNA): TGTGCCAGCAGTGAGGGCCTCGGAAACACCATATATTTT. Translating it yields CASSEGLGNTIYF.

The rearrangement links TRBV5-1 to TRBJ1-5; D may be TRBD1 (5 bases). CDR1 and CDR2 from the germline V gene are SGHRS and YFSETQ. V dropped 0 bases and J dropped 7 bases, with 17 bases sitting between them. The CDR3 is 16 residues long. In DNA form, the CDR3 reads TGCGCCAGCAGCTTGGGTACCACAGGCATCGGGCAGCCCCAGCATTTT. This translates into CASSLGTTGIGQPQHF.

The chain carries TRBV2 and TRBJ1-2; no definite D call. Trimming removed 4 bases from V and 6 bases from J, with 12 bases in between. The germline CDR1 and CDR2 sequences are SNHLY and FYNNEI. The CDR3 extends over 13 amino acids. The CDR3 DNA sequence: TGTGCCAGCAGTGCCGCCGTTGGGCATGGCTACACCTTC. This sequence encodes CASSAAVGHGYTF.

The chain is built from TRBV27 and TRBJ1-1, with TRBD1 as a possible D gene (5 bases). The germline V and J ends were trimmed by 0 bases and 1 base, with 9 bases remaining between them. CDR1 MNHEY and CDR2 SMNVEV come from the germline V gene (reference sequence). The CDR3 totals 15 residues. CDR3 sequence: CASSLSRQPNTEAFF. CDR3 nucleotide sequence: TGTGCCAGCAGTTTATCCCGACAGCCGAACACTGAAGCTTTCTTT.

The V call is TRBV9, the J call TRBJ1-4; TRBD1 agrees at 7 bases. The CDR3 covers 15 residues. The germline V gene encodes CDR1 SGDLS and CDR2 YYNGEE. Unmatched junction bases numbered 9, after V lost 6 bases and J lost 4 bases. The CDR3 nucleotides are TGTGCCAGCACTTCATCGGGACAGAATAATGAAAAACTGTTTTTT. Amino acid sequence: CASTSSGQNNEKLFF.

The chain couples TRBV19 to TRBJ2-1; D is undetermined. V was pared by 2 bases and J by 6 bases, with 11 bases between. From germline, CDR1 is LNHDA and CDR2 SQIVND (reference sequence). The length of the CDR3 is 14 residues. The CDR3 DNA sequence: TGTGCCAGTAGTATATTCCCTCAGAGCAATGAGCAGTTCTTC. Translation gives CASSIFPQSNEQFF.

V and J are TRBV6-5 and TRBJ2-3, with a tentative D call TRBD2 (6 bases). Germline CDR1 and CDR2: MNHEY and SVGAGI. V lost 7 bases, J lost 3 bases, and 17 bases lay in between. The CDR3 runs to 15 residues. The CDR3 DNA sequence: TGTGCCAGCATGCTGAAAACTAGCATAACAGATACGCAGTATTTT. It translates to CASMLKTSITDTQYF.